These 30 T cell receptor beta chains were all obtained from the same sample, sequenced in a study of metastatic and nonmetastatic thyroid tumors. Ahead of thyroid surgery, no patient had received treatment of any kind. TCRdb reprocessed the PCR reads using MiXCR. The table lists fewer than 45,000 clones, less than 25% of them singletons, with about a sixth in the top ten. The sample comprised blood. The receptors come from a female donor with papillary thyroid cancer or a benign thyroid nodule (not recorded which). Some clones in this sample may be carry-over from other donors' samples.

The sample holds many counts of this clone. This rearrangement joins TRBV27 to TRBJ1-4, with no clear D. CDR1 MNHEY and CDR2 SMNVEV come from the germline V gene (reference sequence). CDR3 length: 17 amino acids. The ends were cut back, 0 bases at V and 3 bases at J, with 14 bases in the middle. The CDR3 DNA sequence: TGTGCCAGCAGTTTATCGAGTCGGGGTAGGGCTAATGAAAAACTGTTTTTT. Residues: CASSLSSRGRANEKLFF. Complete variable domain (other parts from reference TRBV27 and TRBJ1-4): EAQVTQNPRYLITVTGKKLTVTCSQNMNHEYMSWYRQDPGLGLRQIYYSMNVEVTDKGDVPEGYKVSRKEKRNFPLILESPSPNQTSLYFCASSLSSRGRANEKLFFGSGTQLSVL.

This clone was observed at least ten times. The rearrangement links TRBV7-8 to TRBJ1-5, with unresolved D. Looked up from germline, CDR1 is SGHVS and CDR2 is FQNEAQ. V was trimmed by 1 base and J by 3 bases, leaving 4 bases between them. The CDR3 covers 13 residues. The CDR3 loop is CASSLVPNQPQHF. The CDR3 region has the DNA TGTGCCAGCAGCTTAGTTCCCAATCAGCCCCAGCATTTT.

This clone was seen repeatedly, ten times or more. Other DNA sequences in this sample translate to the same CDR3. This chain links TRBV20-1 with TRBJ2-5, with D perhaps matching TRBD1 or TRBD2 (5 bases each). CDR1 is DFQATT, CDR2 SNEGSKA, per germline (reference sequence). Trimming stripped 5 bases from V and 2 bases from J, with 12 bases between. The CDR3 has 13 residues. CDR3 bases: TGCAGTGCTGCCCCGGGACGACAAGAGACCCAGTACTTC. It yields the protein CSAAPGRQETQYF.

This clone was observed many times. This chain links TRBV7-9 with TRBJ1-1; 8 bases match TRBD1. The J segment lost 10 bases and the V segment lost 3 bases, leaving 4 bases of the junction unmatched. This CDR3 is 12 amino acids long. Looked up from germline, CDR1 is SEHNR and CDR2 is FQNEAQ (reference sequence). This chain's CDR3 is CASSLSGTGAFF. CDR3 nucleotide sequence: TGTGCCAGCAGCTTGTCCGGGACAGGAGCTTTCTTT.

This clone came up many times. The gene calls are TRBV11-3 and TRBJ1-1; D gene unclear. Germline V lookup: CDR1 SGHNT, CDR2 YENEEA. The CDR3 sequence is 15 residues long. V was pared by 7 bases and J by 0 bases, with 15 bases between. In DNA form, the CDR3 reads TGTGCCAGCAACTTTTACAACCCCATGAACACTGAAGCTTTCTTT. Protein sequence: CASNFYNPMNTEAFF.

This clone was seen at least ten times. The genes are TRBV12-3 or TRBV12-4 and TRBJ2-5, with a tentative D call TRBD2 (5 bases). The CDR3 loop spans 16 amino acids. Deletions cut 6 bases from V and 4 bases from J, with 21 bases between. The CDR3 reads CASSTLSRALRETQYF. CDR3 in DNA: TGTGCCAGCAGCACCCTCTCGAGGGCCCTGAGAGAGACCCAGTACTTC.

The table lists this clone with many counts. Other DNA sequences from this sample encode an identical CDR3 as well. This chain links TRBV29-1 with TRBJ2-3; 9 bases fit TRBD1. V trimming: 4 bases; J trimming: 6 bases; junction bases outside the gene matches: 2. CDR1 SQVTM and CDR2 ANQGSEA come from the germline V gene. The CDR3 spans 12 residues. For the CDR3, the DNA is TGCAGCGTTGGACAGGGGGGCGATACGCAGTATTTT. Protein sequence: CSVGQGGDTQYF.

This clone was observed a handful of times. Being one base from a much bigger clone, this may be a read error. The chain couples TRBV29-1 to TRBJ2-5; D is possibly TRBD1 or TRBD2 (5 bases each). Trimming removed 7 bases from V and 5 bases from J, with 17 bases in between. Germline-derived CDR1 and CDR2 are SQVTM and ANQGSEA. CDR3 size: 13 residues. CDR3 DNA sequence: TGCAGCGGTGGGGACGGGGTTGGGGAGACCCAGTACTTC. It encodes CSGGDGVGETQYF.

As to this clone: A much larger clonotype is one base distant, so this may be a read error. Given the absence of the conserved phenylalanine or tryptophan at the CDR3 end, a read error is likely. J is TRBJ2-5 and V is TRBV5-1; D tentatively fits TRBD1 or TRBD2 (5 bases each). V was shortened by 6 bases and J by 2 bases, with 17 bases between the two germline ends. This CDR3 comprises 15 residues. Germline V CDR1 and CDR2: SGHRS, YFSETQ. The CDR3 spells CASKAGPGSQETQYS. The CDR3 DNA sequence: TGCGCCAGCAAGGCGGGCCCAGGGTCGCAAGAGACCCAGTACTCC.

The chain combines TRBV28 with TRBJ1-5; D remains unclear. The CDR3 sequence is 12 residues long. Per the germline V gene, CDR1 is MDHEN and CDR2 is SYDVKM. V was pared by 3 bases and J by 6 bases, with 6 bases between. As DNA, the CDR3 is TGTGCCAGCAGTTTCGAGGTTCAGCCCCAGCATTTT. It translates to CASSFEVQPQHF.

The V and J genes are TRBV30 and TRBJ2-7; D perhaps matches TRBD1 (6 bases). The CDR3 covers 13 residues. V dropped 5 bases and J dropped 2 bases, with 13 bases sitting between them. Germline lookup yields CDR1 GTSNPN and CDR2 SVGIG (reference sequence). DNA of the CDR3: TGTGCCTGGGCTACAGGGTACACCTACGAGCAGTACTTC. Its translation is CAWATGYTYEQYF. The entire variable domain, with the rest obtained from reference TRBV30 and TRBJ2-7, is as follows: SQTIHQWPATLVQPVGSPLSLECTVEGTSNPNLYWYRQAAGRGLQLLFYSVGIGQISSEVPQNLSASRPQDRQFILSSKKLLLSDSGFYLCAWATGYTYEQYFGPGTRLTVT.

This chain joins TRBV20-1 and TRBJ2-5; maybe TRBD1 (5 bases). The V gene's germline CDR1 is DFQATT and CDR2 SNEGSKA (reference sequence). V was pared by 0 bases and J by 5 bases, with 10 bases between. This CDR3 comprises 13 residues. CDR3 sequence reads: CSARDLGVETQYF. For the CDR3, the DNA is TGCAGTGCTAGAGATTTAGGGGTGGAGACCCAGTACTTC.

This clone has at least ten counts. The J gene is TRBJ2-5, the V gene TRBV3-1; TRBD2 is a possible D gene (6 bases). V was clipped by 4 bases and J by 5 bases, with 14 bases between them. The CDR3 runs 14 residues. Germline V CDR1 and CDR2: LGHDT, YNNKEL (reference sequence). Written as DNA, the CDR3 is TGTGCCAGCAGCCTGAGGGGACTCGAGGAGACCCAGTACTTC. Translated: CASSLRGLEETQYF.

This clone has at least ten counts. The V call is TRBV29-1, the J call TRBJ1-2, with TRBD1 identical over 8 bases. V was pared by 0 bases and J by 6 bases, with 9 bases of the junction left unmatched. CDR3 length equals 15 residues. CDR1 SQVTM and CDR2 ANQGSEA come from the germline V gene. The CDR3 DNA follows: TGCAGCGTTGAAGATCCGGACAGGGTGTCTCATGGCTACACCTTC. It is translated as CSVEDPDRVSHGYTF.

This clone is medium-sized by share. The chain employs TRBV12-3 or TRBV12-4 and TRBJ1-2; D is possibly TRBD1 (5 bases). CDR3 length: 15 amino acids. Between the trimmed V and J ends, which lost 7 bases and 7 bases, there was a span of 22 bases. Here the CDR3 reads CASKTPEAGRRGYTF. CDR3 coding DNA: TGTGCCAGCAAAACCCCGGAGGCAGGGAGACGTGGCTACACCTTC.

This clone rates as medium-sized. This chain uses TRBV6-2 or TRBV6-3 with TRBJ1-4; a possible D gene is TRBD1 (6 bases). This CDR3 region has 14 residues. Germline V gene lookup returns CDR1 MNHEY and CDR2 SVGEGT. Trimming pared 5 bases from V and 7 bases from J, leaving 14 bases between. The CDR3 here is CASSREGGGEKLFF. The CDR3 nucleotides are TGTGCCAGCAGTCGCGAGGGGGGAGGTGAAAAACTGTTTTTT.

This clone was recorded many times. The gene calls are TRBV19 and TRBJ1-1; D possibly corresponds to TRBD1 (5 bases). The germline V and J ends were trimmed by 8 bases and 1 base, with 20 bases remaining between them. Germline V CDR1 and CDR2: LNHDA, SQIVND (reference sequence). This CDR3 comprises 16 residues. In nucleotides, the CDR3 is TGTGCCAGTCGAATGACCCAGGGACCCGGGAACACTGAAGCTTTCTTT. Amino acids: CASRMTQGPGNTEAFF.

V and J are TRBV20-1 and TRBJ1-2; weak D call: TRBD1 (6 bases). V lost 6 bases to trimming and J lost 5 bases, with 19 bases between them. In germline, CDR1 is DFQATT, CDR2 SNEGSKA (reference sequence). The CDR3 extends over 14 amino acids. The CDR3 DNA reads TGCAGTGCCTTACAGGGCGCAGCACTTTATGGCTACACCTTC. Amino acid sequence: CSALQGAALYGYTF.

This clone appeared many times. The chain has TRBV12-3 or TRBV12-4 and TRBJ2-1; 8 bases match TRBD2. With 5 bases clipped from V and 6 bases from J, the junction kept 3 bases outside the gene matches. This CDR3 is 13 amino acids long. The CDR3, as DNA: TGTGCCAGCAGTCAGGGGACTAGCAATGAGCAGTTCTTC. It is translated as CASSQGTSNEQFF.

This chain joins TRBV2 and TRBJ2-7; 7 positions match TRBD1. Losses at the gene ends were 4 bases for V and 5 bases for J; bases not matched to a gene: 8. CDR1 is SNHLY and CDR2 is FYNNEI in the germline V gene. CDR3 length: 14 amino acids. The CDR3 loop is CASSVSTGVDEQYF. The CDR3 bases are TGTGCCAGCAGTGTTTCAACAGGGGTTGACGAGCAGTACTTC.

This clone was counted at least ten times. The genes are TRBV5-1 and TRBJ2-1, with D tentatively TRBD1 (6 bases). This CDR3 is 13 amino acids long. Trimming left V 4 bases short and J 5 bases short, with 10 bases between. Germline assignment: CDR1 SGHRS and CDR2 YFSETQ. The CDR3 is CASSIGQNNEQFF. The CDR3 bases are TGCGCCAGCAGCATAGGACAGAACAATGAGCAGTTCTTC.

This chain links TRBV6-1 with TRBJ1-6; 7 nucleotides agree with TRBD1. Per the germline V gene, CDR1 is MNHNS and CDR2 is SASEGT. The CDR3 loop spans 14 amino acids. V lost 3 bases, J lost 7 bases, and 3 bases stayed unmatched. In nucleotides, the CDR3 is TGTGCCAGCAGTGAGGGGACAGAGAATTCACCCCTCCACTTT. Translated, it gives CASSEGTENSPLHF.

The chain combines TRBV7-8 with TRBJ2-5; D may be TRBD2 (6 bases). Germline V gene data show CDR1 as SGHVS and CDR2 as FQNEAQ. V dropped 5 bases and J dropped 0 bases, with 19 bases sitting between them. The CDR3 spans 17 residues. CDR3 sequence: CASSDASADLYQETQYF. The CDR3, as DNA: TGTGCCAGCAGCGATGCTAGCGCCGACCTGTACCAAGAGACCCAGTACTTC.

Many counts were recorded for this clone. V gene TRBV2 combines with J gene TRBJ2-1; tentative D call: TRBD2 (6 bases). CDR1 and CDR2 from the germline V gene are SNHLY and FYNNEI. V lost 1 base, J lost 5 bases, and 9 bases lay in between. This CDR3 is 14 amino acids long. CDR3 bases: TGTGCCAGCAGTGAAGGGGGAGGAGACAATGAGCAGTTCTTC. Translated, it gives CASSEGGGDNEQFF.

This clone has just a few counts. The genes are TRBV28 and TRBJ1-2, with a weak D call TRBD1 (6 bases). Per the germline V gene, CDR1 is MDHEN and CDR2 is SYDVKM. Trimming cost V 8 bases and J 10 bases, with 17 bases left between them. The CDR3 contains 12 residues. The CDR3 DNA is TGTGCCAGCGGACAGACGACTTATTTCTACACCTTC. This codes for CASGQTTYFYTF.

This chain uses TRBV5-4 with TRBJ2-1, with 8 bases matching TRBD2. Germline CDR1 and CDR2: SGHNT and YYREEE (reference sequence). The CDR3 extends over 15 amino acids. Germline trimming cut 0 bases from V and 5 bases from J; bases unmatched to any gene: 4. CDR3 DNA: TGTGCCAGCAGCTTGGGGGTGCGGGAGGACAATGAGCAGTTCTTC. Translated: CASSLGVREDNEQFF. The whole variable domain, filled in from reference TRBV5-4 and TRBJ2-1, reads ETGVTQSPTHLIKTRGQQVTLRCSSQSGHNTVSWYQQALGQGPQFIFQYYREEENGRGNFPPRFSGLQFPNYSSELNVNALELDDSALYLCASSLGVREDNEQFFGPGTRLTVL.

Only a few counts were recorded for this clone. This chain joins TRBV25-1 and TRBJ1-2; D may be TRBD1 (5 bases). The V end lost 5 bases, the J end lost 0 bases, and 7 bases lay between the germline ends. Germline V gives CDR1 MGHDK, CDR2 SYGVNS. The CDR3 totals 13 residues. The CDR3 region is CASSRGTNYGYTF. The DNA for the CDR3 is TGTGCCAGCAGTCGGGGCACTAACTATGGCTACACCTTC.

This clone has ten or more counts. The chain is built from TRBV20-1 and TRBJ1-6; D remains unclear. The CDR3 is 12 amino acids. V was cut by 8 bases and J by 7 bases, with 12 bases left in between. Germline V gene sequence: CDR1 DFQATT, CDR2 SNEGSKA (reference sequence). As DNA, the CDR3 is TGCAGTTCGGGGATGGTGAATTCACCCCTCCACTTT. Translating gives CSSGMVNSPLHF.

As concerns this clone: The junction departs from the called germline gene at one end, perhaps through a read error. This chain uses TRBV12-3 or TRBV12-4 with TRBJ2-1; 9 positions match TRBD2. The CDR3 has 16 residues. CDR3 protein: CAGSFEVLAGRNEQFF. For the CDR3, the DNA is TGTGCCGGCAGTTTTGAGGTACTAGCGGGTCGGAATGAGCAGTTCTTC.

This clone was observed at least ten times. The J gene is TRBJ2-6, the V gene TRBV9; D is tentatively TRBD1 or TRBD2 (5 bases each). From germline, CDR1 is SGDLS and CDR2 YYNGEE. CDR3 size: 16 residues. Trimming shortened V by 3 bases and J by 4 bases, and 14 bases separated the two germline ends. The CDR3: CASSARGGLGANVLTF. CDR3 nucleotide sequence: TGTGCCAGCAGCGCCCGGGGCGGGCTCGGGGCCAACGTCCTGACTTTC.